This note documents a single TCR beta chain sequence. Its antigen is not known. PCR was performed using 60 Vbeta and 13 Jbeta primers. Sequencing was performed with immunoSEQ multiplex PCR; in TCRdb, only in-frame clones are kept and a portion is missing. The table has fewer than 250,000 clones, about 76% seen once. This record belongs to a study of cytomegalovirus exposure and HLA in healthy donors. Findings of the study overall: Exclusion applied to some V segments, including TRBV6-2 and TRBV6-3, as they were indistinguishable. An analysis done earlier found most TCR beta V segments productive about 87% or about 30% of the time. A later analysis found that most CMV-associated TCR beta chains appeared HLA-restricted.

After removal of 2 bases from V and 1 base from J, the junction contained 3 bases not matched to a gene. Germline-derived CDR1 and CDR2 are MNHEY and SVGAGI. This CDR3 region has 15 residues. The receptor was isolated from a male donor in good health and CMV-seropositive. The sequencing input was PBMCs. The chain recombines TRBV6-5 with TRBJ2-7; 9 bases align to TRBD1. In DNA form, the CDR3 reads TGTGCCAGCAGTTACGGGACAGGGCCATCCTACGAGCAGTACTTC. Translating it yields CASSYGTGPSYEQYF.